This passage covers 29 T cell receptor beta chains from one sample sequenced in a study of a mutant IDH1 vaccine in newly diagnosed glioma. TCRdb's table, derived via immunoSEQ multiplex PCR, lists solely in-frame clones and lacks some. This sample has around 51,000 clones; over 75% occur once, and the top ten carry under 2%. These receptors have no identified antigens. Time point specified: week 5, during vaccination. Topical imiquimod accompanied each vaccine dose, which consisted of 300 ug of mutant IDH1 20-mer peptide. Sequencing used PBMCs, obtained from a glioma patient whose treatment included an IDH1 peptide vaccine. Receptors originate from a woman in her thirties or forties with glioma.

This rearrangement joins TRBV10-3 to TRBJ1-3; D remains unclear. Trimming left V 10 bases short and J 0 bases short, with 16 bases between. The CDR3 is made up of 15 amino acids. The germline CDR1 and CDR2 sequences are ENHRY and SYGVKD. CDR3 in amino acids: CATRSGFSSGNTIYF. The CDR3 coding sequence is TGTGCCACACGATCGGGATTCAGCTCTGGAAACACCATATATTTT.

This chain joins TRBV5-4 and TRBJ1-6; D is ambiguous. Trimming took off 7 bases at V and 7 bases at J, with 3 bases between the two ends. The CDR3 totals 10 residues. From germline, CDR1 is SGHNT and CDR2 YYREEE (reference sequence). The CDR3 loop is CASGNSPLHF. DNA for the CDR3: TGTGCCAGCGGGAATTCACCCCTCCACTTT.

This chain links TRBV5-1 with TRBJ2-7; TRBD1 aligns across 8 bases. J was trimmed by 4 bases and V by 1 base; bases with no gene match: 1. This CDR3 spans 13 amino acids. CDR1 and CDR2 from the germline V gene are SGHRS and YFSETQ. The CDR3 region is CASSLYRGYEQYF. The CDR3 nucleotides read TGCGCCAGCAGCTTGTACAGGGGGTACGAGCAGTACTTC.

The chain links TRBV5-6 to TRBJ1-5, with TRBD1 matching over 10 bases. V shed 0 bases and J 4 bases; nucleotides not matched to a gene: 10. Per germline, CDR1 SGHDT and CDR2 YYEEEE. The CDR3 sequence is 18 residues long. The CDR3 loop is CASSLAGTGVVGNQPQHF. CDR3 sequence (DNA): TGTGCCAGCAGCTTGGCCGGGACAGGGGTAGTAGGAAATCAGCCCCAGCATTTT.

The chain links TRBV11-2 to TRBJ1-2; the D is unclear. Trimming shortened V by 0 bases and J by 8 bases, and 7 bases separated the two germline ends. Germline CDR1 is SGHAT and CDR2 is FQNNGV. The CDR3 covers 12 residues. This CDR3 is CASSLDQRGYTF. For the CDR3, the DNA is TGTGCCAGCAGCTTAGATCAACGGGGCTACACCTTC.

The chain uses TRBV7-9 and TRBJ1-1, with D hard to call. Germline CDR1 and CDR2: SEHNR and FQNEAQ (reference sequence). With 5 bases removed from V and 1 base from J, the gap between germline ends came to 14 bases. The CDR3 runs to 15 residues. The CDR3 region has the DNA TGTGCCAGCAGCGGGAGGATACAAGGGAACACTGAAGCTTTCTTT. As protein: CASSGRIQGNTEAFF.

This sequence joins TRBV9 and TRBJ1-2, with 8 nucleotides matching TRBD1. The length of the CDR3 is 14 residues. Trimming removed 3 bases from V and 8 bases from J; junction bases left unmatched: 9. Germline V CDR1 and CDR2: SGDLS, YYNGEE. The CDR3 DNA reads as TGTGCCAGCAGCGACGACAGGGGCTTGTTCGGCTACACCTTC. Translated, it gives CASSDDRGLFGYTF.

This chain joins TRBV30 and TRBJ1-2; TRBD1 is a possible D gene (5 bases). Trimming took 0 bases from V and 2 from J, leaving 16 bases between them. Germline V gives CDR1 GTSNPN, CDR2 SVGIG (reference sequence). This CDR3 has 16 amino acids. This CDR3 reads CAWSVPRLAGNYGYTF. The DNA for the CDR3 is TGTGCCTGGAGTGTCCCAAGGCTGGCAGGGAACTATGGCTACACCTTC. The whole variable domain, remainder taken from reference TRBV30 and TRBJ1-2, is SQTIHQWPATLVQPVGSPLSLECTVEGTSNPNLYWYRQAAGRGLQLLFYSVGIGQISSEVPQNLSASRPQDRQFILSSKKLLLSDSGFYLCAWSVPRLAGNYGYTFGSGTRLTVV.

The gene calls are TRBV5-4 and TRBJ2-7; a possible D gene is TRBD1 (6 bases). Per the germline V gene, CDR1 is SGHNT and CDR2 is YYREEE (reference sequence). With 1 base removed from V and 0 bases from J, the gap between germline ends came to 11 bases. This CDR3 is 15 amino acids long. The CDR3 is CASSLTGSSSYEQYF. CDR3 in DNA: TGTGCCAGCAGCTTGACAGGGTCGAGCTCCTACGAGCAGTACTTC.

The chain carries TRBV6-6 and TRBJ2-1; a weak D match, TRBD2 (5 bases). This CDR3 has 11 amino acids. Germline CDR1 and CDR2: MNHNY and SVGAGI (reference sequence). Trimming took 8 bases from V and 7 from J, leaving 9 bases between them. CDR3 DNA sequence: TGTGCCAGCGCTTCGGGGAATGAGCAGTTCTTC. It encodes CASASGNEQFF.

The chain links TRBV5-1 to TRBJ1-5; 9 bases line up with TRBD1. The CDR3 contains 16 residues. Germline CDR1 reads SGHRS; CDR2 reads YFSETQ. V lost 4 bases to trimming and J lost 3 bases; unmatched junction nucleotides: 8. The CDR3 reads CASSPDGTGYNQPQHF. CDR3 DNA sequence: TGCGCCAGCAGCCCCGACGGGACAGGGTACAATCAGCCCCAGCATTTT.

This clone was detected only a few times. The chain joins TRBV4-1 to TRBJ1-4; D uncertain. Germline V lookup: CDR1 MGHRA, CDR2 YSYEKL. The CDR3 contains 15 residues. Trimming pared 0 bases from V and 4 bases from J, leaving 9 bases between. In nucleotides, the CDR3 is TGCGCCAGCAGCCAAGACGCTACCATTAATGAAAAACTGTTTTTT. As protein: CASSQDATINEKLFF.

V is TRBV4-1 and J is TRBJ1-2, with TRBD1 identical over 7 bases. Germline CDR1 and CDR2: MGHRA and YSYEKL. The CDR3 has 16 amino acids. With V trimmed by 1 base and J by 4 bases, 9 bases remained unmatched. CDR3 amino acids: CASSQALGWTGYGYTF. In DNA, the CDR3 is TGCGCCAGCAGCCAAGCTTTGGGTTGGACAGGCTATGGCTACACCTTC.

This chain joins TRBV27 and TRBJ1-2; 7 bases are a match to TRBD1. J gave up 1 base and V 5 bases, and 10 bases lay outside the gene matches. The CDR3 is 16 amino acids. CDR1 and CDR2 from the germline V gene are MNHEY and SMNVEV (reference sequence). CDR3 bases: TGTGCCAGCAGTAACACAACAGGGGTCCTTAACTATGGCTACACCTTC. This sequence encodes CASSNTTGVLNYGYTF.

The chain carries TRBV30 and TRBJ2-3; D remains unclear. The V end was cut by 2 bases, the J end by 1 base, with 4 bases between. The CDR3 covers 12 residues. Germline V CDR1 and CDR2: GTSNPN, SVGIG (reference sequence). CDR3 amino acids: CAWSKGTDTQYF. DNA for the CDR3: TGTGCCTGGAGTAAGGGCACAGATACGCAGTATTTT. The full variable domain, rest sourced from reference TRBV30 and TRBJ2-3, is SQTIHQWPATLVQPVGSPLSLECTVEGTSNPNLYWYRQAAGRGLQLLFYSVGIGQISSEVPQNLSASRPQDRQFILSSKKLLLSDSGFYLCAWSKGTDTQYFGPGTRLTVL.

The chain couples TRBV4-1 to TRBJ2-1; 8 nucleotides line up with TRBD1. CDR1 is MGHRA, CDR2 YSYEKL, per germline. Germline trimming cut 1 base from V and 7 bases from J; bases unmatched to any gene: 3. There are 14 residues in the CDR3. The CDR3 bases are TGCGCCAGCAGCCAAGGACAGGGGAGGAATGAGCAGTTCTTC. Its protein product is CASSQGQGRNEQFF.

The chain recombines TRBV6-5 with TRBJ2-7; 7 nucleotides align to TRBD1. The length of the CDR3 is 14 residues. Per germline, CDR1 MNHEY and CDR2 SVGAGI. The J segment lost 2 bases and the V segment lost 4 bases, leaving 5 bases of the junction unmatched. DNA for the CDR3: TGTGCCAGCAGTTGGAGACAGGGCACCTACGAGCAGTACTTC. Its translation is CASSWRQGTYEQYF.

The chain employs TRBV20-1 and TRBJ1-2, with no clear D. Germline V gene lookup returns CDR1 DFQATT and CDR2 SNEGSKA (reference sequence). Trimming removed 3 bases at V and 7 bases at J, with 6 bases between. This CDR3 contains 10 residues. The CDR3 sequence: CSASQVGYTF. CDR3 bases: TGCAGTGCTAGTCAGGTTGGCTACACCTTC.

The chain employs TRBV5-1 and TRBJ1-5; D may be TRBD1 (5 bases). V shed 3 bases and J shed 7 bases, with 14 bases lying between them. Germline CDR1 is SGHRS and CDR2 is YFSETQ. The CDR3 runs 14 residues. The CDR3 sequence: CASSWGPPGQPQHF. The DNA for the CDR3 is TGCGCCAGCAGCTGGGGCCCACCGGGGCAGCCCCAGCATTTT.

The chain recombines TRBV18 with TRBJ2-3; 8 nucleotides agree with TRBD1. CDR3 size: 13 residues. Germline lookup yields CDR1 KGHSH and CDR2 LQKENI. Trimming cost V 6 bases and J 4 bases; bases outside gene matches: 3. The CDR3 DNA reads TGTGCCAGCTCGACAGGGGTAGCAGATACGCAGTATTTT. Amino acid sequence: CASSTGVADTQYF.

The rearrangement joins TRBV6-5 to TRBJ2-1; 10 positions agree with TRBD1. There are 15 residues in the CDR3. Germline CDR1 and CDR2: MNHEY and SVGAGI. The V and J ends lost 6 bases and 4 bases, in that order; junction bases with no gene match: 6. The CDR3: CASRFPGQGYNEQFF. CDR3 DNA sequence: TGTGCCAGCAGATTCCCGGGACAGGGGTACAATGAGCAGTTCTTC.

V usage is TRBV7-9 and J usage is TRBJ2-7, with D perhaps given as TRBD1 or TRBD2 (6 bases each). CDR1 is SEHNR, CDR2 FQNEAQ, per germline (reference sequence). V was cut by 5 bases and J by 4 bases, with 15 bases left in between. This CDR3 has 14 amino acids. The CDR3 spells CASSPKGGLYEQYF. The CDR3 region has the DNA TGTGCCAGCAGCCCCAAGGGGGGTCTATACGAGCAGTACTTC.

In DNA, the CDR3 is TGCGCCAGCAGCCAAGGACAGAGCCTGATAAACACTGAAGCTTTCTTT. This translates into CASSQGQSLINTEAFF. V and J are TRBV4-3 and TRBJ1-1; weak D call: TRBD1 (5 bases). Trimming removed 1 base from V and 2 bases from J, with 14 bases in between. The length of the CDR3 is 16 residues. Germline values: CDR1 LGHNA, CDR2 YSLEER.

This clone showed up just once. The gene calls are TRBV7-8 and TRBJ2-1, with D possibly TRBD2 on 5 matching bases. The CDR3 consists of 14 residues. In germline, CDR1 is SGHVS, CDR2 FQNEAQ. V gave up 6 bases and J gave up 10 bases, with 19 bases separating them. CDR3 in DNA: TGTGCCAGCAGTTCAGCGACCCGGGGAAGGGAGCAGTTCTTC. Translating it yields CASSSATRGREQFF.

The chain has TRBV30 and TRBJ1-5, with D possibly being TRBD1 (5 bases). Germline CDR1 is GTSNPN and CDR2 is SVGIG (reference sequence). V was trimmed by 5 bases and J by 3 bases, leaving 8 bases between them. The length of the CDR3 is 12 residues. The CDR3 bases are TGTGCCTGGGGACACGACAATCAGCCCCAGCATTTT. It is translated as CAWGHDNQPQHF.

The V and J genes are TRBV7-2 and TRBJ1-2; no definite D call. The CDR3 spans 13 residues. CDR1 is SGHTA, CDR2 FQGNSA, per germline. Trimming cost V 6 bases and J 2 bases, with 10 bases left between them. The CDR3 spells CASSPEMNYGYTF. Written as DNA, the CDR3 is TGTGCCAGCAGTCCCGAGATGAACTATGGCTACACCTTC.

This rearrangement joins TRBV20-1 to TRBJ1-1; no reliable D call. The CDR3 runs 11 residues. From germline, CDR1 is DFQATT and CDR2 SNEGSKA (reference sequence). Trimming cost V 0 bases and J 8 bases, with 7 bases left between them. The CDR3 reads CSARDNPEAFF. CDR3 bases: TGCAGTGCTAGAGATAACCCCGAAGCTTTCTTT.

This clone was seen more than once but under ten times. V usage is TRBV9 and J usage is TRBJ1-6; tentative D call: TRBD1 (6 bases). The V gene lost 10 bases and the J gene lost 7 bases, with 21 bases spanning the gap. The germline V gene encodes CDR1 SGDLS and CDR2 YYNGEE. This CDR3 contains 15 residues. CDR3 coding DNA: TGTGCCTCGGCAGGAGGGGGGCGAGGGAATTCACCCCTCCACTTT. Residues: CASAGGGRGNSPLHF.

This chain uses TRBV6-4 with TRBJ2-2, with TRBD1 identical over 7 bases. The CDR3 has 15 residues. V shed 5 bases and J 3 bases; nucleotides not matched to a gene: 6. The V gene's germline CDR1 is MRHNA and CDR2 SNTAGT. CDR3 sequence: CASSLGQTHTGELFF. CDR3 in DNA: TGTGCCAGCAGTCTGGGACAGACCCACACCGGGGAGCTGTTTTTT.